The clone carrying this T cell receptor beta chain was observed once. The data were taken from a study of blood T cell repertoires in COVID-19. Overall study context: There were acute and convalescent COVID-19 samples, and they came from the United States, Italy and Spain. Nucleic acid was either cDNA or gDNA, and it came from T cells, B-cell-depleted T cells, or PBMCs.

The V end was cut by 4 bases, the J end by 10 bases, with 22 bases between. The CDR3 contains 15 residues. Authors' data handling: Nucleated cell number was recorded as an estimate derived from reference gene primer amplification. Clones were read by immunoSEQ multiplex PCR, and TCRdb kept only the in-frame ones, dropping some. That table is the source of V, J and clone size, and D and trimming were worked out from the DNA. The sample has over 30,000 clones, 65% to 85% seen once. The sequencing input was peripheral blood. The receptor was isolated from a man aged 80 or over with active or convalescent COVID-19. J is TRBJ1-2 and V is TRBV23-1; perhaps TRBD1 as D (5 bases). TRBV23-1 is classed as an ORF, of uncertain function. DNA of the CDR3: TGCGCCAGCAGTCGAACCCCTTCGGGGGTTGATAACTACACCTTC. Its protein is CASSRTPSGVDNYTF.